The present T cell receptor beta chain was sequenced within a study of OX40 agonist ivuxolimab in advanced cancers. Assay used: immunoSEQ multiplex PCR; TCRdb lists only in-frame clones, some missing. The sample consists of over 30,000 clones, 80% to 95% of them appearing once. V lost 9 bases to trimming and J lost 5 bases, with 16 bases between them. Germline CDR1 reads LNHDA; CDR2 reads SQIVND (reference sequence). There are 13 residues in the CDR3. This clonotype was sampled from an adult with an advanced solid tumor such as melanoma, head and neck, liver or kidney cancer. This sample comprised CD4+ or CD8+ T cells sorted from blood, obtained in a trial of the OX40 agonist ivuxolimab. This chain links TRBV19 with TRBJ2-5; D is ambiguous. The CDR3 nucleotides are TGTGCCAGCTCGTGGAATAAGTGGGAGACCCAGTACTTC. This translates into CASSWNKWETQYF.